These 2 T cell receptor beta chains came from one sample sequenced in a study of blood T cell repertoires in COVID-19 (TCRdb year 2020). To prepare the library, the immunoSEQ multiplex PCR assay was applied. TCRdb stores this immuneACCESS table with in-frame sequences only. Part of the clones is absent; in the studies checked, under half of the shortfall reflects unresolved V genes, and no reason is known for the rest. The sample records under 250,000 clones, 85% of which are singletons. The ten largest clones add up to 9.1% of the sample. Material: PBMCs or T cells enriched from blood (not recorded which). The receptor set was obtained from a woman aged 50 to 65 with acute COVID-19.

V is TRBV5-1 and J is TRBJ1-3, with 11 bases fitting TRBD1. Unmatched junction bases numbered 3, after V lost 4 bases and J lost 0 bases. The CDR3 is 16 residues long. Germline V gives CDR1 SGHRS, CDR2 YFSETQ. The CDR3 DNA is TGCGCCAGCAGCACAGGGACAGGGGGCTCTGGAAACACCATATATTTT. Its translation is CASSTGTGGSGNTIYF.

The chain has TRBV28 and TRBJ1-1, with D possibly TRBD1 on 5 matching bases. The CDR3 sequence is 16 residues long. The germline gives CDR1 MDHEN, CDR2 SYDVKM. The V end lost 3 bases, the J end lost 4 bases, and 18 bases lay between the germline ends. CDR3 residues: CASSLFQGVTGTEAFF. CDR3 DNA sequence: TGTGCCAGCAGTTTGTTTCAGGGCGTCACTGGCACTGAAGCTTTCTTT.